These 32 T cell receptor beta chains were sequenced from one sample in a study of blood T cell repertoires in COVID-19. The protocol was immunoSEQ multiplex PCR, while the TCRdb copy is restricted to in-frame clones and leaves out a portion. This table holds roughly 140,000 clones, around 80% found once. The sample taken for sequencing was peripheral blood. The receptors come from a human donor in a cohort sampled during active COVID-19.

The CDR3 nucleotides are TGTGCCAGCAGCCCGGACGGGGGACCGAACACCGGGGAGCTGTTTTTT. This gives the protein CASSPDGGPNTGELFF. This chain links TRBV5-6 with TRBJ2-2; D is perhaps TRBD2 (6 bases). CDR1 is SGHDT, CDR2 YYEEEE, per germline. The CDR3 contains 16 residues. The V end was cut by 4 bases, the J end by 0 bases, with 13 bases between.

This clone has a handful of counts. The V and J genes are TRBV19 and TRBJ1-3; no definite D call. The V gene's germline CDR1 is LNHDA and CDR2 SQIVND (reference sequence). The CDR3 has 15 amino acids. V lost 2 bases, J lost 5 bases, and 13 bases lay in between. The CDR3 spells CASSITSGSRNTIYF. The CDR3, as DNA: TGTGCCAGTAGTATAACGAGCGGGAGTCGAAACACCATATATTTT.

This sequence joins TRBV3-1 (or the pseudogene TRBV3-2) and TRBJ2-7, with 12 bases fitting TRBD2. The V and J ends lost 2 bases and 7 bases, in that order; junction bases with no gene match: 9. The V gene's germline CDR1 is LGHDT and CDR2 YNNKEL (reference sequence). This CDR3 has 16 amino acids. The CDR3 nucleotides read TGTGCCAGCAGCCAAACTCTTTCTAGCGGGGGGGTAGAGCAGTACTTC. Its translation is CASSQTLSSGGVEQYF.

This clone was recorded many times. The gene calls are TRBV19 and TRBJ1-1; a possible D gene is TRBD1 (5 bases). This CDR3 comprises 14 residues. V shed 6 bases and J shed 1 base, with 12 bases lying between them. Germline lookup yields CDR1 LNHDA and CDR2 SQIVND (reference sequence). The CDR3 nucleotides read TGTGCCAGTAGGCGTCGCCAGGGGAACACTGAAGCTTTCTTT. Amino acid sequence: CASRRRQGNTEAFF.

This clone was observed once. The CDR3 DNA is TGTGCCAGCAGCGTACGGCAGGGTAGCAACGAGCAGTACTTC. This codes for CASSVRQGSNEQYF. V gene TRBV9 combines with J gene TRBJ2-7, with a tentative D call TRBD1 (5 bases). Trimming removed 1 base from V and 5 bases from J, with 13 bases in between. CDR1 and CDR2 (germline): SGDLS, YYNGEE. The CDR3 sequence is 14 residues long.

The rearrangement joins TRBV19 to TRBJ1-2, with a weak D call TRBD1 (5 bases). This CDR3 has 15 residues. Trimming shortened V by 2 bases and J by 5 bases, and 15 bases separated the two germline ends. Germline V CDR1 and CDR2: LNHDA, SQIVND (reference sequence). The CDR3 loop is CASSITQGLLYGYTF. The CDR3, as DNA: TGTGCCAGTAGTATAACCCAGGGTCTTCTGTATGGCTACACCTTC.

Here the CDR3 reads CASSGGAWEAGELFF. CDR3 sequence (DNA): TGTGCCAGCTCGGGCGGGGCCTGGGAGGCCGGGGAGCTGTTTTTT. This sequence joins TRBV7-2 and TRBJ2-2, with TRBD2 as a possible D gene (6 bases). This CDR3 region has 15 residues. The germline gives CDR1 SGHTA, CDR2 FQGNSA. Trimming took 8 bases from V and 6 from J, leaving 19 bases between them.

This chain's CDR3 is CASSSSPGETQYF. The CDR3 coding sequence is TGTGCCAGTAGTTCCAGCCCCGGGGAGACCCAGTACTTC. The chain couples TRBV19 to TRBJ2-5; D not certain. Trimming stripped 5 bases from V and 5 bases from J, with 12 bases between. The CDR3 extends over 13 amino acids. Germline V gene lookup returns CDR1 LNHDA and CDR2 SQIVND (reference sequence). Full variable domain (rest looked up from reference TRBV19 and TRBJ2-5): DGGITQSPKYLFRKEGQNVTLSCEQNLNHDAMYWYRQDPGQGLRLIYYSQIVNDFQKGDIAEGYSVSREKKESFPLTVTSAQKNPTAFYLCASSSSPGETQYFGPGTRLLVL.

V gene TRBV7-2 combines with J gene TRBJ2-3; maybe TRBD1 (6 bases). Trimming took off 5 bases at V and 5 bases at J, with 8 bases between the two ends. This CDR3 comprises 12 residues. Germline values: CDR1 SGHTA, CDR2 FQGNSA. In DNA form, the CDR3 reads TGTGCCAGCAGCCCAGGGGTAGATACGCAGTATTTT. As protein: CASSPGVDTQYF.

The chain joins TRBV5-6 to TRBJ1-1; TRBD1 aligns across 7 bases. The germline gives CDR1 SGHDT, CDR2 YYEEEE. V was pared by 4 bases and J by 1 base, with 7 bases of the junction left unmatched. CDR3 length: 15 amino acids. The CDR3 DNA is TGTGCCAGCAGCCTCGACAGGGTCAGGAACACTGAAGCTTTCTTT. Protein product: CASSLDRVRNTEAFF. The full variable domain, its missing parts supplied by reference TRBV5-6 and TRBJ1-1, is DAGVTQSPTHLIKTRGQQVTLRCSPKSGHDTVSWYQQALGQGPQFIFQYYEEEERQRGNFPDRFSGHQFPNYSSELNVNALLLGDSALYLCASSLDRVRNTEAFFGQGTRLTVV.

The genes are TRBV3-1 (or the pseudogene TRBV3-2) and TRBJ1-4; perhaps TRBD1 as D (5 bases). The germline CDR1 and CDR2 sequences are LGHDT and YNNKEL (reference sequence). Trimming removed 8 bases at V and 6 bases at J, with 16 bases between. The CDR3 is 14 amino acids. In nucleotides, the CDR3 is TGTGCCAGCGGTGGGGCGACCCTTGATGAAAAACTGTTTTTT. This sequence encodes CASGGATLDEKLFF.

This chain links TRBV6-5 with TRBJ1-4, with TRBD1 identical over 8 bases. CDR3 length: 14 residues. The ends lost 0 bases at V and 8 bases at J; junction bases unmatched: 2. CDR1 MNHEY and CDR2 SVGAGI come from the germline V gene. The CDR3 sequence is CASSYSRQGEKLFF. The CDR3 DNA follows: TGTGCCAGCAGTTACTCGAGACAGGGGGAAAAACTGTTTTTT.

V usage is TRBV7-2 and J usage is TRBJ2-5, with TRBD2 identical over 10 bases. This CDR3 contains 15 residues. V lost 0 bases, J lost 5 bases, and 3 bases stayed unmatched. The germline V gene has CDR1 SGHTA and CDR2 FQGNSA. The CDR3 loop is CASSLASGGAETQYF. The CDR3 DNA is TGTGCCAGCAGCTTAGCCAGCGGGGGGGCGGAGACCCAGTACTTC. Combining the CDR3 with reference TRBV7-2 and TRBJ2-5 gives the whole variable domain GAGVSQSPSNKVTEKGKDVELRCDPISGHTALYWYRQSLGQGLEFLIYFQGNSAPDKSGLPSDRFSAERTGGSVSTLTIQRTQQEDSAVYLCASSLASGGAETQYFGPGTRLLVL.

CDR3 nucleotides: TGTGCCAGCAGTTACGACCGAGACAGGGGGCGATTTAGGAGTCAAGAGACCCAGTACTTC. This gives the protein CASSYDRDRGRFRSQETQYF. The gene calls are TRBV6-2 or TRBV6-3 and TRBJ2-5, with 10 positions matching TRBD1. From germline, CDR1 is MNHEY and CDR2 SVGEGT. Germline trimming cut 2 bases from V and 2 bases from J; bases unmatched to any gene: 17. The length of the CDR3 is 20 residues.

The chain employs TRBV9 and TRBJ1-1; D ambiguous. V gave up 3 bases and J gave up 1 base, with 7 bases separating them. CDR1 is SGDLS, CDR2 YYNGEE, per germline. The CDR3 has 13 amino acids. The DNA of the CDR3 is TGTGCCAGCAGCGCAAGACAGAACACTGAAGCTTTCTTT. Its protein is CASSARQNTEAFF.

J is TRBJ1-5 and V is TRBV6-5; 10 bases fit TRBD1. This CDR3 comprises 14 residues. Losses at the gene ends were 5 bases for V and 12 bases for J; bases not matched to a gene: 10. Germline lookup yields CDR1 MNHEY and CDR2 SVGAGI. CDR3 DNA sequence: TGTGCCAGCAGTCGAAACCGGGACAGGGGAGGCCAGCATTTT. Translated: CASSRNRDRGGQHF.

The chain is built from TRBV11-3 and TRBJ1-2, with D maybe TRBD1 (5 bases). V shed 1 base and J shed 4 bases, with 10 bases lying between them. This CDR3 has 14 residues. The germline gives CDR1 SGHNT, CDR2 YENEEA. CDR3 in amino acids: CASSLGTGLYGYTF. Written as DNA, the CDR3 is TGTGCCAGCAGCTTAGGGACGGGACTCTATGGCTACACCTTC.

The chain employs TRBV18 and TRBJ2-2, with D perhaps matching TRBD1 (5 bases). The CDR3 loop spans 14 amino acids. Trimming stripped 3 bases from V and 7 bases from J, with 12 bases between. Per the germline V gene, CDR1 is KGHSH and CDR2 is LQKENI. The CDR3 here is CASSPGQGVGELFF. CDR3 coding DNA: TGTGCCAGCTCACCGGGGCAGGGCGTCGGGGAGCTGTTTTTT. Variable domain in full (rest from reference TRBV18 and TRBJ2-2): NAGVMQNPRHLVRRRGQEARLRCSPMKGHSHVYWYRQLPEEGLKFMVYLQKENIIDESGMPKERFSAEFPKEGPSILRIQQVVRGDSAAYFCASSPGQGVGELFFGEGSRLTVL.

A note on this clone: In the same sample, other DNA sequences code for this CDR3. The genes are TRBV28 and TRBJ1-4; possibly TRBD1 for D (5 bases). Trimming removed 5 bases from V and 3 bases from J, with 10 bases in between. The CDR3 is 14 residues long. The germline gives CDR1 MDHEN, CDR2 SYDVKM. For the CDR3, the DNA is TGTGCCAGCAGTCCTGGGGGGGCTAATGAAAAACTGTTTTTT. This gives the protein CASSPGGANEKLFF.

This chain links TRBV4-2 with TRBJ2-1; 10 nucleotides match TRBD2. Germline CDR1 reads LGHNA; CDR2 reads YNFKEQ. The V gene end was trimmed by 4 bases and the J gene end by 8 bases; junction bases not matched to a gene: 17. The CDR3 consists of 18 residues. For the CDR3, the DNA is TGTGCCAGCAGCCCCCTCGGACTAGCGGCCGGGGAAAGGGATGAGCAGTTCTTC. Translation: CASSPLGLAAGERDEQFF.

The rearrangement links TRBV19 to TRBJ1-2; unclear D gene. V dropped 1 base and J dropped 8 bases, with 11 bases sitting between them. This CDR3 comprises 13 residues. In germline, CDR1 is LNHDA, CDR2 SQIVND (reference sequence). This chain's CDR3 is CASSIGGLYGYTF. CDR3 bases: TGTGCCAGTAGTATAGGAGGCCTTTACGGCTACACCTTC. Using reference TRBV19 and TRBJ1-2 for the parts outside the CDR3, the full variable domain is DGGITQSPKYLFRKEGQNVTLSCEQNLNHDAMYWYRQDPGQGLRLIYYSQIVNDFQKGDIAEGYSVSREKKESFPLTVTSAQKNPTAFYLCASSIGGLYGYTFGSGTRLTVV.

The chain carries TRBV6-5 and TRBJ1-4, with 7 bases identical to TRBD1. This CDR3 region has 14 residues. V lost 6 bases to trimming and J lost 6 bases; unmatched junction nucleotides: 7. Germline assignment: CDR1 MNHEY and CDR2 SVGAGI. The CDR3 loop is CASRPRDRYEKLFF. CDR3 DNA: TGTGCCAGCAGGCCCCGGGACAGATATGAAAAACTGTTTTTT.

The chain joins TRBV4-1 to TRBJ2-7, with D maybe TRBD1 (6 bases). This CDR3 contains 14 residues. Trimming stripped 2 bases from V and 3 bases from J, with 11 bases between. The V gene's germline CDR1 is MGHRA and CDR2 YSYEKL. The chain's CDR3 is CASSQTPDSYEQYF. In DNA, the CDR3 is TGCGCCAGCAGCCAAACCCCGGACAGCTACGAGCAGTACTTC.

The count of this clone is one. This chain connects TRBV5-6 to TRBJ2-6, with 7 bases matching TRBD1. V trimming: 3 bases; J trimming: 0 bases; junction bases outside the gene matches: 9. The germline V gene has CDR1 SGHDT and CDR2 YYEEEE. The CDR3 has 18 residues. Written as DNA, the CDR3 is TGTGCCAGCAGCTGGGGACAGCAAACTATCTCTGGGGCCAACGTCCTGACTTTC. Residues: CASSWGQQTISGANVLTF.

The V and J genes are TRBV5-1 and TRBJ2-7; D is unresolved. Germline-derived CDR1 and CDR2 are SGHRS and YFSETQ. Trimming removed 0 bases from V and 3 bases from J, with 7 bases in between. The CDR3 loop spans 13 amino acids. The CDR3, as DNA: TGCGCCAGCAGCTTGGGGCAGGACTACGAGCAGTACTTC. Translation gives CASSLGQDYEQYF. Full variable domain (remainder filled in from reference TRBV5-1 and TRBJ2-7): KAGVTQTPRYLIKTRGQQVTLSCSPISGHRSVSWYQQTPGQGLQFLFEYFSETQRNKGNFPGRFSGRQFSNSRSEMNVSTLELGDSALYLCASSLGQDYEQYFGPGTRLTVT.

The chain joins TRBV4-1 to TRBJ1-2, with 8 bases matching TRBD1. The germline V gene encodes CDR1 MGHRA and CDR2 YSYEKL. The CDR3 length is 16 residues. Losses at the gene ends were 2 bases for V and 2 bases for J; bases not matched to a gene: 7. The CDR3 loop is CASSQPRTGRNYGYTF. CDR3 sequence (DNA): TGCGCCAGCAGCCAACCGAGGACAGGGCGGAACTATGGCTACACCTTC.

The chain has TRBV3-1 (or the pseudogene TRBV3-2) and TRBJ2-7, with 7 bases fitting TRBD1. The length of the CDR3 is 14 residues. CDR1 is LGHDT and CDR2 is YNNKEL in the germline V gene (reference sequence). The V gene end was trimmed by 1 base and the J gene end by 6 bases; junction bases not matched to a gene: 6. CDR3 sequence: CASSQVEGAGEQYF. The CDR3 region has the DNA TGTGCCAGCAGCCAAGTTGAGGGGGCGGGCGAGCAGTACTTC.

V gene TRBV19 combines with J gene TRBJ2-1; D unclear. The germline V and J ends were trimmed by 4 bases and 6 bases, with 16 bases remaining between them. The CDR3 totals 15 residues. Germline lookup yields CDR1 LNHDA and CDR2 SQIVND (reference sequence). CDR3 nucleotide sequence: TGTGCCAGTAGTACCTGGAGTAGTATGGGCAATGAGCAGTTCTTC. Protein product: CASSTWSSMGNEQFF.

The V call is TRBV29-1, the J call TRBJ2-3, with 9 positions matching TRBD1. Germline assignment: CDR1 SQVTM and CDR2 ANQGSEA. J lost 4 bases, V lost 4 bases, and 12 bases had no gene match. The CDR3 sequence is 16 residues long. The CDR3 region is CSVGGAQGASPDTQYF. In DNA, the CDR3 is TGCAGCGTTGGGGGCGCACAGGGGGCCTCGCCAGATACGCAGTATTTT.

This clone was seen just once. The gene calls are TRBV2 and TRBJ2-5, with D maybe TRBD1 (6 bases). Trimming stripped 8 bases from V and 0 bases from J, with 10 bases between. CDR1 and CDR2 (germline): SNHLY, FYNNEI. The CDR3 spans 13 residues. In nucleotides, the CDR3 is TGTGCCAGCGAGACAGGCAACCAAGAGACCCAGTACTTC. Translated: CASETGNQETQYF.

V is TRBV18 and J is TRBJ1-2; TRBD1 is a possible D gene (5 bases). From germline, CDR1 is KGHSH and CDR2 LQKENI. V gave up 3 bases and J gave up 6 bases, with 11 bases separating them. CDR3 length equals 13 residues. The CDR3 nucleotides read TGTGCCAGCTCACCGACGGGGGTGGATGGCTACACCTTC. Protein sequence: CASSPTGVDGYTF.

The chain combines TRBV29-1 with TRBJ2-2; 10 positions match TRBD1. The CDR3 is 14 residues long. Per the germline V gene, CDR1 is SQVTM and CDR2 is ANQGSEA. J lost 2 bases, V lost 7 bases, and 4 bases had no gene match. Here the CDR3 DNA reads TGCAGCGGGGGGGACAGGGGAAACACCGGGGAGCTGTTTTTT. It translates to CSGGDRGNTGELFF.